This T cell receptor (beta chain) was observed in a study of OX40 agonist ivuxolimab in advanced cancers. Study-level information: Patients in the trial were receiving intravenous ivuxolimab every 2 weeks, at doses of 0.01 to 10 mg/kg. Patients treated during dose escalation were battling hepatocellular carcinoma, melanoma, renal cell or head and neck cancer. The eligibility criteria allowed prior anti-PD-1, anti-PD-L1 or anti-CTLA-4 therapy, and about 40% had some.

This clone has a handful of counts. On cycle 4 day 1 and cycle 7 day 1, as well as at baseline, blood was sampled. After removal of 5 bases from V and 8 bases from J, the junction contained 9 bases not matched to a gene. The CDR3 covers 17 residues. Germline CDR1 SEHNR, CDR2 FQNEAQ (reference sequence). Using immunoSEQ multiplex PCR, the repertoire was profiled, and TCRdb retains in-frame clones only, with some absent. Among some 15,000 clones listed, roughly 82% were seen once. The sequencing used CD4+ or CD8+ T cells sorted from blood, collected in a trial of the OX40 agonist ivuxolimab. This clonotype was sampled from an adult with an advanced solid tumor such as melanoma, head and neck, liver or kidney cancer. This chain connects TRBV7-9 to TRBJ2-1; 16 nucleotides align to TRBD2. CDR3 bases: TGTGCCAGCAGCGGGACTAGCGGGAGGGACGGGTGGCATGAGCAGTTCTTC. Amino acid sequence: CASSGTSGRDGWHEQFF. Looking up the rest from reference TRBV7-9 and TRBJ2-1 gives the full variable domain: DTGVSQNPRHKITKRGQNVTFRCDPISEHNRLYWYRQTLGQGPEFLTYFQNEAQLEKSRLLSDRFSAERPKGSFSTLEIQRTEQGDSAMYLCASSGTSGRDGWHEQFFGPGTRLTVL.